The source of this T cell receptor beta chain is a study of CD8 T cells in Susac syndrome. Random hexamers were used to reverse transcribe an amount of about 0.45 to 1 ug RNA. TCRdb redid the calling of the immunoSEQ multiplex PCR reads with MiXCR, one entry per CDR3 protein. This table holds about 94,000 distinct CDR3 sequences, around 94% found once. This CDR3 spans 12 amino acids. Trimming left V 2 bases short and J 8 bases short, with 9 bases between. Sequencing was performed on CD4+ T cells from PBMCs. The chain has TRBV12-3 or TRBV12-4 and TRBJ1-1; unclear D gene. The source is a human donor with Susac syndrome. The DNA for the CDR3 is TGTGCCAGCAGTTTATTATCAGACGAAGCTTTCTTT. Protein sequence: CASSLLSDEAFF.